The 28 T cell receptor beta chains below come from one sample, sequenced in a study of identical twins. TCRdb re-analysed the 5' RACE reads in MiXCR, keeping a single row per CDR3 protein. This table has around 450,000 distinct CDR3 sequences, 14% appearing once. These data also featured in a second study, about yellow fever vaccine responses in identical twins.

Sequenced sample: CD4+ T cells sorted from blood. These receptors all come from a woman in her late teens or twenties in good health.

The V call is TRBV20-1, the J call TRBJ2-5; possibly TRBD1 for D (6 bases). Germline V gene lookup returns CDR1 DFQATT and CDR2 SNEGSKA (reference sequence). This CDR3 comprises 11 residues. V dropped 5 bases and J dropped 4 bases, with 8 bases sitting between them. The CDR3 is CSAFRGETQYF. The CDR3 DNA reads as TGCAGTGCTTTCAGGGGAGAGACCCAGTACTTC.

The chain employs TRBV28 and TRBJ2-1, with a possible D match to TRBD1 (6 bases). CDR1 is MDHEN, CDR2 SYDVKM, per germline. The CDR3 loop spans 17 amino acids. V lost 2 bases, J lost 0 bases, and 14 bases lay in between. The CDR3 nucleotides read TGTGCCAGCAGTTTAGCAGGGGTCGGATCCTCCTACAATGAGCAGTTCTTC. Its protein product is CASSLAGVGSSYNEQFF.

As regards this clonotype: Since no conserved phenylalanine or tryptophan closes the CDR3, a read error is the likely cause. The chain employs TRBV2 and TRBJ2-4, with TRBD1 identical over 7 bases. CDR1 and CDR2 (germline): SNHLY, FYNNEI. The CDR3 is 12 residues long. V shed 7 bases and J 7 bases; nucleotides not matched to a gene: 4. CDR3 sequence reads: CASTTDRNIQYI. CDR3 bases: TGTGCCAGCACTACGGACAGGAACATTCAGTACATC.

This chain connects TRBV25-1 to TRBJ1-1; possible D gene TRBD1, 6 bases. CDR3 size: 14 residues. V was shortened by 3 bases and J by 4 bases, with 12 bases between the two germline ends. CDR1 and CDR2 (germline): MGHDK, SYGVNS. The CDR3 coding sequence is TGTGCCAGCAGTGACAGCAGGGGCCGCACTGAAGCTTTCTTT. It codes for CASSDSRGRTEAFF.

This clonotype was seen a few times. The gene calls are TRBV7-6 and TRBJ2-7; 11 bases are shared with TRBD1. V lost 1 base, J lost 3 bases, and 5 bases stayed unmatched. Per germline, CDR1 SGHVS and CDR2 FNYEAQ. The CDR3 length is 16 residues. The chain's CDR3 is CASSLEGGTGGYEQYF. The CDR3 nucleotides read TGTGCCAGCAGCTTAGAAGGGGGGACAGGGGGCTACGAGCAGTACTTC.

This chain joins TRBV20-1 and TRBJ2-7; tentatively, D is TRBD1 or TRBD2 (5 bases each). Per germline, CDR1 DFQATT and CDR2 SNEGSKA (reference sequence). V was clipped by 6 bases and J by 1 base, with 13 bases between them. The CDR3 is made up of 13 amino acids. The DNA of the CDR3 is TGCAGTGCAGGTGCTGGGGGATCCTACGAGCAGTACTTC. Its translation is CSAGAGGSYEQYF.

The rearrangement links TRBV29-1 to TRBJ2-5; 8 bases match TRBD2. The junction had 14 bases not matched to a gene; V was cut back by 2 bases and J by 0 bases. This CDR3 spans 18 amino acids. Per germline, CDR1 SQVTM and CDR2 ANQGSEA. DNA of the CDR3: TGCAGCGTTGAAAAGGGACTAGGGGGAGTAGGTAACCAAGAGACCCAGTACTTC. Protein product: CSVEKGLGGVGNQETQYF.

This clonotype was recorded a few times. V is TRBV4-2 and J is TRBJ2-3; D may be TRBD1 or TRBD2 (6 bases each). Germline assignment: CDR1 LGHNA and CDR2 YNFKEQ. V lost 4 bases and J lost 6, with 14 bases in between. The CDR3 totals 14 residues. This chain's CDR3 is CASSPPGAGDTQYF. The CDR3 nucleotides are TGTGCCAGCAGCCCCCCGGGGGCGGGGGATACGCAGTATTTT.

CDR3 nucleotides: TGTGCCAGCAGCTTAGCGCTGACAGGCGGGACAGATACGCAGTATTTT. It specifies CASSLALTGGTDTQYF. The chain couples TRBV7-2 to TRBJ2-3; possibly TRBD1 for D (6 bases). Deletions cut 0 bases from V and 3 bases from J, with 13 bases between. The CDR3 totals 16 residues. The germline gives CDR1 SGHTA, CDR2 FQGNSA.

The chain recombines TRBV7-2 with TRBJ2-2, with 10 bases lining up with TRBD2. This CDR3 has 16 residues. The V gene's germline CDR1 is SGHTA and CDR2 FQGNSA. Unmatched junction bases numbered 5, after V lost 1 base and J lost 6 bases. The CDR3 nucleotides read TGTGCCAGCAGCTTAGTGGCTAGCGGGAGTGCCGGGGAGCTGTTTTTT. Its translation: CASSLVASGSAGELFF. Supplemented by reference TRBV7-2 and TRBJ2-2, the full variable domain reads GAGVSQSPSNKVTEKGKDVELRCDPISGHTALYWYRQSLGQGLEFLIYFQGNSAPDKSGLPSDRFSAERTGGSVSTLTIQRTQQEDSAVYLCASSLVASGSAGELFFGEGSRLTVL.

The sample holds many counts of this clonotype. The J gene is TRBJ2-1, the V gene TRBV20-1; D is unresolved. Germline loops: CDR1 DFQATT, CDR2 SNEGSKA (reference sequence). V shed 0 bases and J shed 0 bases, with 12 bases lying between them. This CDR3 has 16 residues. The CDR3 nucleotides are TGCAGTGCTAGAGATTCGGAACAAGGCTCCTACAATGAGCAGTTCTTC. As protein: CSARDSEQGSYNEQFF.

This chain links TRBV10-1 with TRBJ2-5, with TRBD1 matching over 8 bases. Germline assignment: CDR1 WNHNN and CDR2 SYGVQD (reference sequence). This CDR3 is built from 13 residues. V gave up 3 bases and J gave up 5 bases; unmatched junction bases: 2. This CDR3 reads CASSEQGGETQYF. CDR3 sequence (DNA): TGCGCCAGCAGTGAACAGGGGGGTGAGACCCAGTACTTC.

The J gene is TRBJ2-6, the V gene TRBV12-3 or TRBV12-4; D may correspond to TRBD1 or TRBD2 (5 bases each). The CDR3 contains 16 residues. V was cut by 5 bases and J by 0 bases, with 11 bases left in between. CDR3 coding DNA: TGTGCCAGCAGTCCGACGGGACCCTCTGGGGCCAACGTCCTGACTTTC. Protein product: CASSPTGPSGANVLTF.

The rearrangement joins TRBV12-3 or TRBV12-4 to TRBJ2-1; the D gene could be TRBD1 or TRBD2 (5 bases each). The CDR3 consists of 18 residues. V lost 5 bases to trimming and J lost 9 bases, with 29 bases between them. CDR3 in DNA: TGTGCCAGCAGTCACACGGGCGAATCATCTACGGGGCGGGTTGAGCAGTTCTTC. Amino acids: CASSHTGESSTGRVEQFF.

The chain employs TRBV28 and TRBJ2-5; TRBD1 might be the D (6 bases). Germline values: CDR1 MDHEN, CDR2 SYDVKM. This CDR3 contains 13 residues. Trimming took off 6 bases at V and 6 bases at J, with 14 bases between the two ends. Written as DNA, the CDR3 is TGTGCCAGCAGCCGCGGACAGCCTAAGACCCAGTACTTC. Protein: CASSRGQPKTQYF.

The chain recombines TRBV19 with TRBJ1-4, with unresolved D. The CDR3 spans 14 residues. The V end was cut by 4 bases, the J end by 7 bases, with 13 bases between. Germline-derived CDR1 and CDR2 are LNHDA and SQIVND (reference sequence). The CDR3 region is CASSTSGRTEKLFF. The CDR3 coding sequence is TGTGCCAGTAGTACTTCCGGACGGACTGAAAAACTGTTTTTT.

In this sample, this clonotype turned up a few times. The CDR3 sequence: CASSGVRVAGGSSYEQYF. The CDR3 DNA sequence: TGTGCCAGCAGTGGAGTGAGGGTAGCGGGGGGCAGCTCCTACGAGCAGTACTTC. This sequence joins TRBV2 and TRBJ2-7; TRBD2 agrees at 10 bases. CDR1 is SNHLY and CDR2 is FYNNEI in the germline V gene. The CDR3 spans 18 residues. The junction had 12 bases not matched to a gene; V was cut back by 4 bases and J by 0 bases.

This clonotype was found a few times. The chain carries TRBV5-1 and TRBJ2-2, with 8 bases lining up with TRBD2. The germline V gene has CDR1 SGHRS and CDR2 YFSETQ. This CDR3 is built from 15 residues. After removal of 3 bases from V and 6 bases from J, the junction contained 7 bases not matched to a gene. The CDR3 DNA sequence: TGCGCCAGCAGCTGGAAGGGTAGCGGGGCCGGGGAGCTGTTTTTT. Translated: CASSWKGSGAGELFF.

This clonotype was counted many times. The chain links TRBV4-3 to TRBJ1-3; no firm D call. Germline CDR1 and CDR2: LGHNA and YSLEER. The CDR3 contains 15 residues. Deletions cut 4 bases from V and 0 bases from J, with 10 bases between. The CDR3: CASSPGLSSGNTIYF. CDR3 in DNA: TGCGCCAGCAGCCCCGGACTTAGCTCTGGAAACACCATATATTTT.

This chain's CDR3 is CASSLVASGDNEQFF. The CDR3, as DNA: TGTGCCAGCAGCTTAGTTGCTAGCGGAGACAATGAGCAGTTCTTC. The chain uses TRBV7-2 and TRBJ2-1; 7 nucleotides agree with TRBD2. CDR3 length: 15 residues. Germline CDR1 is SGHTA and CDR2 is FQGNSA. Losses at the gene ends were 1 base for V and 5 bases for J; bases not matched to a gene: 5.

The chain employs TRBV6-5 and TRBJ1-1, with TRBD1 as a possible D gene (5 bases). Germline V gene sequence: CDR1 MNHEY, CDR2 SVGAGI. V gave up 2 bases and J gave up 1 base, with 14 bases separating them. The CDR3 covers 16 residues. Written as DNA, the CDR3 is TGTGCCAGCAGTTACGTCAACAGGTGGCGGAACACTGAAGCTTTCTTT. Amino acid sequence: CASSYVNRWRNTEAFF.

In its sample, this clonotype was seen a few times. CDR3 sequence (DNA): TGTGCCAGCAGCTCCCCCAGGACAGGGGAAGGGAATGAGCAGTTCTTC. Translated, it gives CASSSPRTGEGNEQFF. The V call is TRBV7-9, the J call TRBJ2-1, with 9 nucleotides matching TRBD1. The CDR3 extends over 16 amino acids. The V gene's germline CDR1 is SEHNR and CDR2 FQNEAQ (reference sequence). J was trimmed by 7 bases and V by 4 bases; bases with no gene match: 11.

J is TRBJ2-5 and V is TRBV12-3 or TRBV12-4, with unresolved D. The CDR3 length is 13 residues. Trimming left V 6 bases short and J 1 base short, with 9 bases between. DNA of the CDR3: TGTGCCAGCAGGCTGGGTAGCCAAGAGACCCAGTACTTC. Residues: CASRLGSQETQYF.

The chain is built from TRBV6-6 and TRBJ1-3, with 7 bases identical to TRBD1. This CDR3 has 13 amino acids. The J segment lost 1 base and the V segment lost 10 bases, leaving 4 bases of the junction unmatched. CDR1 MNHNY and CDR2 SVGAGI come from the germline V gene (reference sequence). The CDR3 protein is CATTGASGNTIYF. CDR3 sequence (DNA): TGTGCCACCACAGGGGCATCTGGAAACACCATATATTTT.

This clonotype occurred many times. The J gene is TRBJ2-3, the V gene TRBV15; D gene uncertain. CDR3 size: 14 residues. Trimming took 0 bases from V and 5 from J, leaving 9 bases between them. Germline V CDR1 and CDR2: LNHNV, YYDKDF (reference sequence). The CDR3 here is CATSRDLRQDTQYF. The CDR3 DNA reads as TGTGCCACCAGCAGAGATCTCAGACAAGATACGCAGTATTTT.

This clonotype has just one count. V gene TRBV10-3 combines with J gene TRBJ2-5, with 8 positions matching TRBD2. This CDR3 region has 15 residues. J lost 4 bases, V lost 5 bases, and 9 bases had no gene match. The germline gives CDR1 ENHRY, CDR2 SYGVKD. CDR3 in DNA: TGTGCCATCAGTCCCTCCGGGGGGGGCCGAGAGACCCAGTACTTC. Its translation is CAISPSGGGRETQYF.

The chain uses TRBV5-1 and TRBJ1-2; D uncertain. V was clipped by 4 bases and J by 6 bases, with 19 bases between them. Germline lookup yields CDR1 SGHRS and CDR2 YFSETQ. This CDR3 contains 15 residues. CDR3 loop: CASSRAGDGGHGYTF. For the CDR3, the DNA is TGCGCCAGCAGCCGGGCCGGCGATGGTGGGCATGGCTACACCTTC. Looking up the rest from reference TRBV5-1 and TRBJ1-2 gives the full variable domain: KAGVTQTPRYLIKTRGQQVTLSCSPISGHRSVSWYQQTPGQGLQFLFEYFSETQRNKGNFPGRFSGRQFSNSRSEMNVSTLELGDSALYLCASSRAGDGGHGYTFGSGTRLTVV.

In its sample, this clonotype was seen a few times. The chain carries TRBV24-1 and TRBJ2-3; a weak D match, TRBD2 (5 bases). V shed 2 bases and J shed 5 bases, with 10 bases lying between them. Germline V CDR1 and CDR2: KGHDR, SFDVKD. The CDR3 has 14 residues. DNA of the CDR3: TGTGCCACCAGTGATTCGGCGGGTGTAGATACGCAGTATTTT. Translating gives CATSDSAGVDTQYF.